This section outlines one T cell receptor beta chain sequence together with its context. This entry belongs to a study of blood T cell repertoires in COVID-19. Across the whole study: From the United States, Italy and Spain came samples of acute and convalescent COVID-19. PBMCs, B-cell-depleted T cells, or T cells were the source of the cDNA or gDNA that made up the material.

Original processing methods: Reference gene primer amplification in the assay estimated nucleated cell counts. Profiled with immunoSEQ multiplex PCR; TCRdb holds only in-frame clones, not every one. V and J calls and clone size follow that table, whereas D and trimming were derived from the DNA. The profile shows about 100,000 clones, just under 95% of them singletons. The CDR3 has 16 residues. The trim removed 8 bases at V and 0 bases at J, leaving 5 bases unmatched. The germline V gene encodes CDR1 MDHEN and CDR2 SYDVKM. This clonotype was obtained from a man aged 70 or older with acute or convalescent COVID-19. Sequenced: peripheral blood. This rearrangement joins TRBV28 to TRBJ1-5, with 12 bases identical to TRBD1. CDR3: CASRDRGRDSNQPQHF. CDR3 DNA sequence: TGTGCCAGCCGGGACAGGGGGCGGGATAGCAATCAGCCCCAGCATTTT. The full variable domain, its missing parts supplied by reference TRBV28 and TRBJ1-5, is DVKVTQSSRYLVKRTGEKVFLECVQDMDHENMFWYRQDPGLGLRLIYFSYDVKMKEKGDIPEGYSVSREKKERFSLILESASTNQTSMYLCASRDRGRDSNQPQHFGDGTRLSIL.